The 2 T cell receptor beta chains below were found in one sample sequenced in a study of tissue T cells after allogeneic stem cell transplantation. The assay was immunoSEQ multiplex PCR, and TCRdb's table has in-frame clones only and misses some. The sample includes 4,000 to 6,000 clones, roughly 30% seen only once; the top ten take almost 4.5%. Time point defined: mouse harvest day 14 after allogeneic transplant. Mouse grafts combined 10^7 T-cell-depleted bone marrow cells with 10^6 splenic CD5+ T cells. The sample consisted of skin. These receptors all stem from a female BALB/c mouse given C57BL/6 T cells with graft-versus-host disease after an allogeneic hematopoietic cell transplant.

Turning to this clone: Gene names follow the mouse nomenclature. The CDR3 end lies 1 residue beyond the end of the read and is filled in from the germline J gene. Other DNA sequences of this sample code for an identical CDR3. V is TRBV26 and J is TRBJ1-3; unclear D gene. Trimming removed 1 base from V and 0 bases from J, with 4 bases in between. Germline-derived CDR1 and CDR2 are KGHPV and FQNQEV (reference sequence). CDR3 length: 14 amino acids. The sequenced CDR3 bases are TGTGCCAGCAGTCTGTTAGATTCTGGAAATACGCTCTAT. It specifies CASSLLDSGNTLY. The complete CDR3 reads CASSLLDSGNTLYF.

This clone was found a few times. Genes and germline come from the mouse. Read data end 1 residue before the CDR3 end; the end is taken from the germline J gene. The chain uses TRBV26 and TRBJ2-7, with 8 bases identical to TRBD1. Germline V gene sequence: CDR1 KGHPV, CDR2 FQNQEV (reference sequence). V lost 0 bases and J lost 2; bases outside the gene matches: 3. The CDR3 sequence is 15 residues long. CDR3 DNA, as far as it was read: TGTGCCAGCAGTCTGTCGCTGGACAGGGCCTATGAACAGTAC. This gives the protein CASSLSLDRAYEQY. The full CDR3 is CASSLSLDRAYEQYF.